Listed below are T cell receptor beta chains from one sample, sequenced in a study of human T cells and chemical hapten exposure. TCRdb passed the RACE reads through MiXCR, listing each CDR3 protein once. Of 360,000 or so distinct CDR3 sequences in the sample, over 6% were seen once. Source: whole blood, taken in connection with sensitization to the hapten diphenylcyclopropenone (DPC). The receptors derive from a woman aged 18-30 years with alopecia areata. Some clones in this sample may be carry-over from other donors' samples. Each CDR3 is given without its conserved first and last residue. Clone size is not always given. Where it is, it says once, few, many or a class for expanded clones.

>TRBV6-5|few|TRBJ2-3
ASSRYSEVGGDTQY
>TRBV14|many|TRBJ1-2
ASSPTIGTANYGYT
>TRBV5-1|many|TRBJ1-1
ASSSTGMNTEAF
>TRBV6-4|-|TRBJ2-2
ASSVGQPGELF
>TRBV7-2|-|TRBJ2-7
ASSLRSYYEQY
>TRBV5-8|few|TRBJ1-1
ASTKPHIGTEAF
>TRBV27|many|TRBJ1-4
ASSYRQAGEKLF
>TRBV6-5|few|TRBJ2-7
ASSPLTGRYEQY
>TRBV3-1|few|TRBJ1-5
ASSPQGGPNQPQH
>TRBV18|many|TRBJ1-2
ASSSGADYGYT
>TRBV2|many|TRBJ1-3
ASTLEGNTIY
>TRBV6-6|few|TRBJ1-4
ATTLGDRGKLF
>TRBV7-2|many|TRBJ2-3
ASSLLAGRTDTQY
>TRBV28|-|TRBJ2-4
ASSLPRKNIQY
>TRBV10-3|many|TRBJ1-1
AISEQTGAVSEAF
>TRBV10-3|few|TRBJ2-3
AISFRDAPGGTDTQY
>TRBV4-3|-|TRBJ1-2
ASSHKGGVMPGYT
>TRBV6-2/TRBV6-3|few|TRBJ1-5
ASTRPNQPQH
>TRBV6-2/TRBV6-3|many|TRBJ2-6
ASSYSIGGPGANVLT
>TRBV9|-|TRBJ1-6
ASSFGQTNSPLH
>TRBV20-1|once|TRBJ2-7
SALTTDQYEQY
>TRBV29-1|-|TRBJ1-1
SVEISLTKRAF
>TRBV2|few|TRBJ2-3
ASSEGLAGGGDTQY
>TRBV6-6|-|TRBJ1-5
ASSYRTGGGQPQH
>TRBV12-3/TRBV12-4|many|TRBJ1-5
ASSLRSLTEPQH
>TRBV27|many|TRBJ1-5
ASSSDGVHQPQH
>TRBV6-5|-|TRBJ2-1
ASSYHAGGHSSYNEQF
>TRBV28|few|TRBJ2-2
ASSFKNTGELF
>TRBV6-6|-|TRBJ1-5
ASSPPGQGVISNQPQH
>TRBV11-2|-|TRBJ2-3
ASSPQWQKDTQY
>TRBV6-1|many|TRBJ2-3
ASSEGTGGVNTQY
>TRBV10-3|many|TRBJ1-2
AISYDRAPGYT
>TRBV7-7|few|TRBJ2-5
ASSLVAGGNLETQY
>TRBV10-3|few|TRBJ2-5
AITNRSQETQY
>TRBV20-1|many|TRBJ2-3
SAKGQSTDTQY
>TRBV6-1|-|TRBJ2-7
ASSEALGVPHYEQY
>TRBV11-2|few|TRBJ2-3
ASSFVSERTDTQY
>TRBV27|-|TRBJ2-7
ASSLSTGGTYEQY
>TRBV18|many|TRBJ1-5
ASSPRGKQGTGQPQH
>TRBV6-1|few|TRBJ1-2
ASSEIGIYNYGYT
>TRBV9|many|TRBJ2-7
ASSVDSGGEQY
>TRBV12-3/TRBV12-4|many|TRBJ2-7
ASSLSSDEQY
>TRBV3-1|-|TRBJ1-1
ASSPHRSGTEAF
>TRBV7-9|few|TRBJ1-5
ASSLHDVDQPQH
>TRBV20-1|few|TRBJ2-6
SAGRGTGANVLT
>TRBV6-1|-|TRBJ1-6
ASSIGQGNSPLH
>TRBV20-1|many|TRBJ1-2
SARWHQSGYT
>TRBV27|many|TRBJ2-3
ASSFKVLGYSTDTQY
>TRBV3-1|many|TRBJ1-6
ASSLRDSSYNSPLH
>TRBV4-3|-|TRBJ2-1
ASSQDRDYSTQF
>TRBV12-3/TRBV12-4|few|TRBJ2-7
ASSLGLAAGNEQY
>TRBV2|-|TRBJ1-2
ASSAASRDGYT
>TRBV14|few|TRBJ2-3
ASSPTVSTDTQY
>TRBV29-1|-|TRBJ2-6
SAGGVMGGSGANVLT
>TRBV6-1|many|TRBJ1-4
ASSDGQGAGEKLF
>TRBV12-3/TRBV12-4|many|TRBJ2-3
ASSFPSAGTSTDTQY
>TRBV6-6|many|TRBJ1-2
ASSYTGQRDGYT
>TRBV5-1|many|TRBJ1-4
ASSLEATNEKLF
>TRBV7-2|many|TRBJ1-3
ASSSTRGSGNTIY
>TRBV5-4|-|TRBJ2-7
ASSLTSGAGEY